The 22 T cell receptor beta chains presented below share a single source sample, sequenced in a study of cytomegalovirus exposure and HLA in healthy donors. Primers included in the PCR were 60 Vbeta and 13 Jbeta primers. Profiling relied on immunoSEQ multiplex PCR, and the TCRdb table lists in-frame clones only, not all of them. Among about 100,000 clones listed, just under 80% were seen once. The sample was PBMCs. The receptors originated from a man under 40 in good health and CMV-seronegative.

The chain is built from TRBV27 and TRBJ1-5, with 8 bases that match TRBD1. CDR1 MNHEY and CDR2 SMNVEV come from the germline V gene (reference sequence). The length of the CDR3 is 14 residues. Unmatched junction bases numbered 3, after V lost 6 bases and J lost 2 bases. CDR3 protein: CASSADRGNQPQHF. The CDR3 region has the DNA TGTGCCAGCAGCGCGGACAGGGGCAATCAGCCCCAGCATTTT.

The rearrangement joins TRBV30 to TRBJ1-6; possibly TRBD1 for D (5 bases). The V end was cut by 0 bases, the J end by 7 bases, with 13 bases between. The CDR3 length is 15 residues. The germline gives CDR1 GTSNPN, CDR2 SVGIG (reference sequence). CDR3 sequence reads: CAWSVGQGLNSPLHF. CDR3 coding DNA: TGTGCCTGGAGTGTAGGACAAGGCCTAAATTCACCCCTCCACTTT.

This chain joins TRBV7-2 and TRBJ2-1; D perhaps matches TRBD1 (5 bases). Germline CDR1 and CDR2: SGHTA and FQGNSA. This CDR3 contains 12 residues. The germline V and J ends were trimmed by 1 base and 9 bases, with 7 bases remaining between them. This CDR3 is CASSLGRGEQFF. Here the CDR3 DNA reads TGTGCCAGCAGCTTAGGAAGGGGTGAGCAGTTCTTC.

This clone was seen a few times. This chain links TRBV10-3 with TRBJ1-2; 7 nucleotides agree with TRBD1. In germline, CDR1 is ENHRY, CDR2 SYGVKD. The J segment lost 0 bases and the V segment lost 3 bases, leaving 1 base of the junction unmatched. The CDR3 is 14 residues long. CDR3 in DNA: TGTGCCATCAGTGAAGGGACAGCTAACTATGGCTACACCTTC. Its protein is CAISEGTANYGYTF.

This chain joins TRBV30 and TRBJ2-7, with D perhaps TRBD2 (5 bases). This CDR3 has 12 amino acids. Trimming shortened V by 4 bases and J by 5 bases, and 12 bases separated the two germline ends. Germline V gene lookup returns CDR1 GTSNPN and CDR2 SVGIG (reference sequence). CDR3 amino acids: CAWNRAAHEQYF. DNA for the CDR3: TGTGCCTGGAACCGAGCGGCACACGAGCAGTACTTC.

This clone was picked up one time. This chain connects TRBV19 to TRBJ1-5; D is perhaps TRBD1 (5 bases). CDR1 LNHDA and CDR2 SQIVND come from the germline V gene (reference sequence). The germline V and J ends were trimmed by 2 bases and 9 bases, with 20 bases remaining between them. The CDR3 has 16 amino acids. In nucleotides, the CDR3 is TGTGCCAGTAGTATACCGGTTACAGGCGTCGATCGGCCCCAGCATTTT. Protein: CASSIPVTGVDRPQHF.

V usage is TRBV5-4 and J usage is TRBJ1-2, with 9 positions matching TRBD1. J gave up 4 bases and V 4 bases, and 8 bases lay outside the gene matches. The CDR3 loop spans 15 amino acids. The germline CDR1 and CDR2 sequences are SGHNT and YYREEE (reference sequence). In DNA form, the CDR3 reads TGTGCCAGCAGCGTACCTACAGGGGGCGCCTATGGCTACACCTTC. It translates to CASSVPTGGAYGYTF.

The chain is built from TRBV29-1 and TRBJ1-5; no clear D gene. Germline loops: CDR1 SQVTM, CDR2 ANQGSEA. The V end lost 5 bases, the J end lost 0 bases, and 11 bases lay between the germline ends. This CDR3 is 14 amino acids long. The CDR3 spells CSVSPSGSNQPQHF. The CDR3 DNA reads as TGCAGCGTTTCCCCATCGGGTAGCAATCAGCCCCAGCATTTT.

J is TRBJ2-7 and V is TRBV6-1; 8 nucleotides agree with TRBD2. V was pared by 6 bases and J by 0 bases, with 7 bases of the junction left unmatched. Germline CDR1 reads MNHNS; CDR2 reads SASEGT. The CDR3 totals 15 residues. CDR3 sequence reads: CASSVSGAHSYEQYF. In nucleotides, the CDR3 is TGTGCCAGCAGCGTTAGCGGGGCCCACTCCTACGAGCAGTACTTC.

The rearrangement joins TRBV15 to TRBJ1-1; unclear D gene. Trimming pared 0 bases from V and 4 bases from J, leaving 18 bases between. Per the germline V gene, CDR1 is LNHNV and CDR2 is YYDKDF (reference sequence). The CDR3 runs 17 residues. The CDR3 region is CATSREVPGPGVTEAFF. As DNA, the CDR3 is TGTGCCACCAGCAGAGAAGTCCCAGGACCGGGAGTCACTGAAGCTTTCTTT.

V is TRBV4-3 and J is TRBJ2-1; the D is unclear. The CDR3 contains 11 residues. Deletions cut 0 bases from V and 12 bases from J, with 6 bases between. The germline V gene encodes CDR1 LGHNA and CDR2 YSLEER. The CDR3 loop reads CASSQDRVQFF. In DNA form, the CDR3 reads TGCGCCAGCAGCCAAGATAGAGTGCAGTTCTTC.

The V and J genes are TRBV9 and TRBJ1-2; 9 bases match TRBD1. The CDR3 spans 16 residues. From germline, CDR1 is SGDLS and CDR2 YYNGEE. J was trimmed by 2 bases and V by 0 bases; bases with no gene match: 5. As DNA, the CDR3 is TGTGCCAGCAGCGTAGCTCTGGACAGGGGAAACTATGGCTACACCTTC. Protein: CASSVALDRGNYGYTF.

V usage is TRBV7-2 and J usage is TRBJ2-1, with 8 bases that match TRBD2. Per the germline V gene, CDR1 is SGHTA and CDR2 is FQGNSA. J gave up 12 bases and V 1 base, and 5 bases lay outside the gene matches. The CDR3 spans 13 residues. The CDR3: CASSLGSSGAQFF. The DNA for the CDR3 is TGTGCCAGCAGCTTAGGAAGTAGCGGGGCGCAGTTCTTC. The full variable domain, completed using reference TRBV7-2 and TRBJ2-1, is GAGVSQSPSNKVTEKGKDVELRCDPISGHTALYWYRQSLGQGLEFLIYFQGNSAPDKSGLPSDRFSAERTGGSVSTLTIQRTQQEDSAVYLCASSLGSSGAQFFGPGTRLTVL.

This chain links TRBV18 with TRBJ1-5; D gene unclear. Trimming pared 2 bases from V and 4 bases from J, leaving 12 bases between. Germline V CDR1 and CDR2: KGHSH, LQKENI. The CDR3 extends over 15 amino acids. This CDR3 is CASSPDGDWNQPQHF. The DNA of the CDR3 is TGTGCCAGCTCACCAGACGGGGATTGGAATCAGCCCCAGCATTTT.

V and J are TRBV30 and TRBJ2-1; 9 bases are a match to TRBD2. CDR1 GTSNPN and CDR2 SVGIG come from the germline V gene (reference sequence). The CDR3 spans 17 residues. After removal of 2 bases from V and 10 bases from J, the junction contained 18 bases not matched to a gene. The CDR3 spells CAWSPGYSGRDWGEQFF. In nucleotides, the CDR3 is TGTGCCTGGAGTCCCGGGTATAGCGGGAGAGACTGGGGGGAGCAGTTCTTC.

The CDR3 region is CSVLPQNSYEQYF. In DNA form, the CDR3 reads TGCAGCGTCCTTCCCCAGAACTCCTACGAGCAGTACTTC. This chain connects TRBV29-1 to TRBJ2-7; D unresolved. The CDR3 is 13 residues long. Per the germline V gene, CDR1 is SQVTM and CDR2 is ANQGSEA. V was pared by 6 bases and J by 0 bases, with 12 bases between.

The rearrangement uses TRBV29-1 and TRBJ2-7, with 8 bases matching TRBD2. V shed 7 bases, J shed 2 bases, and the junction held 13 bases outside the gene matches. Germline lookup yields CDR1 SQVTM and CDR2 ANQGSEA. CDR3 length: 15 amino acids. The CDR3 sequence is CSAVDTSGGTYEQYF. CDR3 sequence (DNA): TGCAGCGCTGTAGATACTAGCGGAGGTACCTACGAGCAGTACTTC.

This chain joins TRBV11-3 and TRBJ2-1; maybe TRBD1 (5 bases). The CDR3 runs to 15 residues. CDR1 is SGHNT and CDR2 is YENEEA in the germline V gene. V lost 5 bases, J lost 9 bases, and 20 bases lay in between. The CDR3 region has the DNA TGTGCCAGCAGCCGGTTGACCGGTTTTAGGGGTGAGCAGTTCTTC. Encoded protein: CASSRLTGFRGEQFF.

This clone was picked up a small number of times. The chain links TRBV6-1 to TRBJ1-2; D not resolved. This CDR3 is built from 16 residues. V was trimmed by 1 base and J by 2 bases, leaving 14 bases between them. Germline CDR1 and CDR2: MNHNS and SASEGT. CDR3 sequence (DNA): TGTGCCAGCAGTGAAGGAAGAGGCATATGGAACTATGGCTACACCTTC. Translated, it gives CASSEGRGIWNYGYTF.

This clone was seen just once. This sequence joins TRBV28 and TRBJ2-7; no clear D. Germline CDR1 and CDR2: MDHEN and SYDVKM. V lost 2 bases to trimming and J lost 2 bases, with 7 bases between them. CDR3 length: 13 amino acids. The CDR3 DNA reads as TGTGCCAGCAGTTTACAGTGGCCCTACGAGCAGTACTTC. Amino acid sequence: CASSLQWPYEQYF.

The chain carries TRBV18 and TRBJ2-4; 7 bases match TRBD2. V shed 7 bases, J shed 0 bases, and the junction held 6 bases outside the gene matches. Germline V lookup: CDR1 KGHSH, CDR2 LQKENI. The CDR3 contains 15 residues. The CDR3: CASLAGDLAKNIQYF. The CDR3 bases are TGTGCCAGCTTGGCGGGGGACTTAGCCAAAAACATTCAGTACTTC.

The CDR3 spells CASSQDMRGYGYTF. DNA of the CDR3: TGTGCCAGCAGCCAAGACATGAGAGGGTACGGCTACACCTTC. The chain employs TRBV4-2 and TRBJ1-2; D ambiguous. Germline loops: CDR1 LGHNA, CDR2 YNFKEQ. V lost 0 bases, J lost 8 bases, and 13 bases lay in between. The CDR3 contains 14 residues.